These 27 T cell receptor beta chains were sequenced from one sample in a study of beta chain features in type 1 diabetes. Overall study results and limits: In all four CD4+ subsets, TCRB CDR3 length was significantly, moderately reduced in type 1 diabetes.

Reverse transcription of all isolated RNA meant that expressed TCRB transcripts were sequenced. TCRdb keeps only in-frame clones here, not all; method: immunoSEQ multiplex PCR. The sample shows 250,000 to 300,000 clones, approximately 25% of them seen only once. What these receptors recognize is not known. Sample: naive CD4+ T cells from blood. The receptors were sampled from a young woman with type 1 diabetes.

The CDR3 nucleotides are TGTGCCAGCAGTGAACAGGGCTGGACCTACGAGCAGTACTTC. This codes for CASSEQGWTYEQYF. V and J are TRBV25-1 and TRBJ2-7; D may be TRBD1 (5 bases). Trimming removed 2 bases at V and 2 bases at J, with 10 bases between. Germline values: CDR1 MGHDK, CDR2 SYGVNS. The CDR3 loop spans 14 amino acids.

The rearrangement uses TRBV5-1 and TRBJ1-1; D call uncertain. Germline CDR1 and CDR2: SGHRS and YFSETQ. The length of the CDR3 is 14 residues. Deletions cut 2 bases from V and 5 bases from J, with 13 bases between. In DNA form, the CDR3 reads TGCGCCAGCAGCTTAACGACTAGTTGGACTGAAGCTTTCTTT. Encoded protein: CASSLTTSWTEAFF.

This rearrangement joins TRBV11-3 to TRBJ2-1, with 10 nucleotides matching TRBD2. This CDR3 has 17 amino acids. Losses at the gene ends were 5 bases for V and 0 bases for J; bases not matched to a gene: 7. Germline CDR1 reads SGHNT; CDR2 reads YENEEA. In DNA, the CDR3 is TGTGCCAGCAGCCCCAGGACTAGCGGATCCTCCTACAATGAGCAGTTCTTC. Residues: CASSPRTSGSSYNEQFF.

This clone has more than one count but fewer than ten. This chain uses TRBV2 with TRBJ2-4, with 7 bases that match TRBD2. The CDR3 totals 14 residues. Unmatched junction bases numbered 6, after V lost 4 bases and J lost 6 bases. CDR1 is SNHLY and CDR2 is FYNNEI in the germline V gene. CDR3 sequence: CASSVERDGNIQYF. The CDR3 DNA reads as TGTGCCAGCAGTGTTGAGCGGGATGGAAACATTCAGTACTTC. Supplemented by reference TRBV2 and TRBJ2-4, the full variable domain reads EPEVTQTPSHQVTQMGQEVILRCVPISNHLYFYWYRQILGQKVEFLVSFYNNEISEKSEIFDDQFSVERPDGSNFTLKIRSTKLEDSAMYFCASSVERDGNIQYFGAGTRLSVL.

The V call is TRBV5-6, the J call TRBJ1-5; D gene uncertain. V was cut by 3 bases and J by 1 base, with 8 bases left in between. Germline CDR1 is SGHDT and CDR2 is YYEEEE. CDR3 length equals 14 residues. This chain's CDR3 is CASSSAGSNQPQHF. The CDR3 coding sequence is TGTGCCAGCAGCTCGGCCGGGAGCAATCAGCCCCAGCATTTT.

The chain is built from TRBV11-3 and TRBJ2-1; D call uncertain. Germline V gene sequence: CDR1 SGHNT, CDR2 YENEEA. V gave up 1 base and J gave up 8 bases, with 6 bases separating them. This CDR3 is built from 12 residues. CDR3 region: CASSLGLYEQFF. The DNA for the CDR3 is TGTGCCAGCAGCTTAGGGCTCTATGAGCAGTTCTTC.

V gene TRBV27 combines with J gene TRBJ1-2; TRBD1 matches 9 bases. The V segment lost 3 bases and the J segment 5 bases; nucleotides outside the gene matches: 1. The CDR3 is 13 amino acids. Germline CDR1 is MNHEY and CDR2 is SMNVEV (reference sequence). The CDR3 region is CASSLTGGYGYTF. CDR3 nucleotides: TGTGCCAGCAGTTTGACAGGGGGGTATGGCTACACCTTC.

The chain is built from TRBV30 and TRBJ1-5; no firm D call. Trimming cost V 3 bases and J 5 bases, with 17 bases left between them. CDR3 size: 15 residues. The germline CDR1 and CDR2 sequences are GTSNPN and SVGIG (reference sequence). CDR3 sequence reads: CAWSLEGSWDQPQHF. CDR3 nucleotides: TGTGCCTGGAGCCTCGAGGGTTCTTGGGATCAGCCCCAGCATTTT.

V usage is TRBV29-1 and J usage is TRBJ2-7, with D tentatively TRBD2 (5 bases). Germline values: CDR1 SQVTM, CDR2 ANQGSEA. The CDR3 is made up of 12 amino acids. V lost 6 bases and J 3 bases, leaving 12 bases between the germline ends. The CDR3 sequence is CSVREEGYEQYF. CDR3 sequence (DNA): TGCAGCGTGCGCGAAGAGGGCTACGAGCAGTACTTC.

The V and J genes are TRBV19 and TRBJ2-1; 7 nucleotides line up with TRBD1. The V gene end was trimmed by 7 bases and the J gene end by 2 bases; junction bases not matched to a gene: 8. Germline loops: CDR1 LNHDA, CDR2 SQIVND (reference sequence). This CDR3 has 15 amino acids. CDR3 DNA: TGTGCCAGTAAATATGGCAGGGGGACCTACAATGAGCAGTTCTTC. The encoded protein is CASKYGRGTYNEQFF. Using reference TRBV19 and TRBJ2-1 for the parts outside the CDR3, the full variable domain is DGGITQSPKYLFRKEGQNVTLSCEQNLNHDAMYWYRQDPGQGLRLIYYSQIVNDFQKGDIAEGYSVSREKKESFPLTVTSAQKNPTAFYLCASKYGRGTYNEQFFGPGTRLTVL.

In this sample, this clone turned up a few times. The chain uses TRBV19 and TRBJ1-2, with D possibly matching TRBD1 (6 bases). The V end was cut by 6 bases, the J end by 7 bases, with 15 bases between. The CDR3 contains 13 residues. CDR1 is LNHDA, CDR2 SQIVND, per germline (reference sequence). This chain's CDR3 is CASSFDRLGGYTF. CDR3 DNA sequence: TGTGCCAGTAGCTTCGACAGGTTGGGTGGCTACACCTTC.

This clone came up a few times. The V and J genes are TRBV28 and TRBJ2-3, with D possibly matching TRBD2 (6 bases). CDR1 and CDR2 (germline): MDHEN, SYDVKM. There are 15 residues in the CDR3. V lost 6 bases and J lost 7, with 20 bases in between. This chain's CDR3 is CASRFPSDERNTQYF. The CDR3, as DNA: TGTGCCAGCAGATTCCCTAGCGATGAACGTAATACGCAGTATTTT.

This clone was counted a few times. The chain couples TRBV4-2 to TRBJ1-1, with a tentative D call TRBD1 (5 bases). The germline V gene encodes CDR1 LGHNA and CDR2 YNFKEQ. CDR3 length: 15 residues. V shed 0 bases and J shed 7 bases, with 15 bases lying between them. CDR3 loop: CASSQDDRGVDEAFF. The CDR3 coding sequence is TGTGCCAGCAGCCAAGATGATAGGGGTGTAGATGAAGCTTTCTTT.

This sequence joins TRBV19 and TRBJ2-1, with 9 bases matching TRBD2. Trimming removed 4 bases from V and 6 bases from J; junction bases left unmatched: 7. Germline V gene lookup returns CDR1 LNHDA and CDR2 SQIVND (reference sequence). The CDR3 covers 15 residues. The CDR3 sequence: CASSTIAGVGNEQFF. The DNA of the CDR3 is TGTGCCAGTAGTACCATAGCGGGAGTAGGCAATGAGCAGTTCTTC.

This clone showed up just a few times. The chain uses TRBV2 and TRBJ2-7, with a possible D match to TRBD2 (5 bases). Deletions cut 8 bases from V and 6 bases from J, with 17 bases between. The V gene's germline CDR1 is SNHLY and CDR2 FYNNEI. This CDR3 is 13 amino acids long. This CDR3 is CASDGVMVGEQYF. The DNA for the CDR3 is TGTGCCAGCGACGGGGTCATGGTTGGCGAGCAGTACTTC.

V and J are TRBV28 and TRBJ2-7, with D possibly TRBD2 on 7 matching bases. Between the trimmed V and J ends, which lost 3 bases and 4 bases, there was a span of 16 bases. The CDR3 consists of 15 residues. The germline CDR1 and CDR2 sequences are MDHEN and SYDVKM. The CDR3 sequence: CASSLSGEGGYEQYF. CDR3 bases: TGTGCCAGCAGTTTGTCTGGGGAGGGGGGGTACGAGCAGTACTTC.

This clone showed up just a few times. CDR3 bases: TGTGCCAGCAGTGAATCCCGCGGTGGAGGGCCGCTAGATACGCAGTATTTT. Translating gives CASSESRGGGPLDTQYF. The chain combines TRBV25-1 with TRBJ2-3; weak D call: TRBD2 (6 bases). Germline-derived CDR1 and CDR2 are MGHDK and SYGVNS. V shed 1 base and J shed 5 bases, with 19 bases lying between them. The CDR3 totals 17 residues.

A few counts support this clone. The chain has TRBV28 and TRBJ1-1; possible D gene TRBD1, 5 bases. CDR1 and CDR2 from the germline V gene are MDHEN and SYDVKM. The CDR3 loop spans 15 amino acids. The V and J ends lost 5 bases and 7 bases respectively, with 20 bases between them. The CDR3: CASSRPGGGINEAFF. The DNA of the CDR3 is TGTGCCAGCAGTCGCCCCGGGGGGGGGATTAATGAAGCTTTCTTT. The full variable domain, with the rest looked up from reference TRBV28 and TRBJ1-1, is DVKVTQSSRYLVKRTGEKVFLECVQDMDHENMFWYRQDPGLGLRLIYFSYDVKMKEKGDIPEGYSVSREKKERFSLILESASTNQTSMYLCASSRPGGGINEAFFGQGTRLTVV.

Only a few counts were recorded for this clone. This chain uses TRBV2 with TRBJ1-5, with D possibly matching TRBD1 (6 bases). The V end was cut by 2 bases, the J end by 5 bases, with 10 bases between. The CDR3 consists of 14 residues. Germline CDR1 SNHLY, CDR2 FYNNEI. CDR3 in DNA: TGTGCCAGCAGTGAACGGGCAGGGGATCAGCCCCAGCATTTT. Protein: CASSERAGDQPQHF.

V and J are TRBV7-9 and TRBJ2-3, with D perhaps TRBD1 (6 bases). CDR1 SEHNR and CDR2 FQNEAQ come from the germline V gene (reference sequence). The V end was cut by 5 bases, the J end by 2 bases, with 11 bases between. This CDR3 comprises 14 residues. CDR3 in DNA: TGTGCCAGCAGCGCGAGACAGGACACAGATACGCAGTATTTT. Protein sequence: CASSARQDTDTQYF.

J is TRBJ2-5 and V is TRBV11-2, with D perhaps TRBD1 (6 bases). With 3 bases removed from V and 4 bases from J, the gap between germline ends came to 18 bases. Germline lookup yields CDR1 SGHAT and CDR2 FQNNGV. This CDR3 is 16 amino acids long. CDR3 DNA: TGTGCCAGCAGCTTTCTACTACAGGGAGAAGGAGAGACCCAGTACTTC. Translation: CASSFLLQGEGETQYF.

The genes are TRBV30 and TRBJ2-2, with D perhaps TRBD1 (5 bases). This CDR3 comprises 16 residues. CDR1 and CDR2 (germline): GTSNPN, SVGIG (reference sequence). Trimming removed 0 bases at V and 4 bases at J, with 15 bases between. CDR3 in amino acids: CAWSVLGALVTGELFF. CDR3 sequence (DNA): TGTGCCTGGAGTGTATTAGGGGCTTTGGTCACCGGGGAGCTGTTTTTT.

V usage is TRBV29-1 and J usage is TRBJ1-2; D not certain. Germline CDR1 and CDR2: SQVTM and ANQGSEA. Between the trimmed V and J ends, which lost 3 bases and 2 bases, there was a span of 10 bases. The CDR3 spans 13 residues. CDR3 DNA sequence: TGCAGCGTTGATCGCGGGGTAAACTATGGCTACACCTTC. It is translated as CSVDRGVNYGYTF. Variable domain in full (rest from reference TRBV29-1 and TRBJ1-2): SAVISQKPSRDICQRGTSLTIQCQVDSQVTMMFWYRQQPGQSLTLIATANQGSEATYESGFVIDKFPISRPNLTFSTLTVSNMSPEDSSIYLCSVDRGVNYGYTFGSGTRLTVV.

There are a few counts of this clone. The rearrangement uses TRBV30 and TRBJ1-5; 10 bases map to TRBD1. CDR3 size: 15 residues. CDR1 and CDR2 (germline): GTSNPN, SVGIG (reference sequence). After removal of 5 bases from V and 6 bases from J, the junction contained 10 bases not matched to a gene. The CDR3 nucleotides read TGTGCCTGGGACCTTGGACAGGGGGACGGTCAGCCCCAGCATTTT. This encodes CAWDLGQGDGQPQHF. Together with reference TRBV30 and TRBJ1-5, the CDR3 gives the full variable domain: SQTIHQWPATLVQPVGSPLSLECTVEGTSNPNLYWYRQAAGRGLQLLFYSVGIGQISSEVPQNLSASRPQDRQFILSSKKLLLSDSGFYLCAWDLGQGDGQPQHFGDGTRLSIL.

The gene calls are TRBV6-5 and TRBJ2-5; unclear D gene. The germline gives CDR1 MNHEY, CDR2 SVGAGI. V was pared by 5 bases and J by 2 bases, with 12 bases between. There are 14 residues in the CDR3. As DNA, the CDR3 is TGTGCCAGCAGTGGAGTTACCGTTCAAGAGACCCAGTACTTC. Its protein product is CASSGVTVQETQYF.

This rearrangement joins TRBV18 to TRBJ1-1; 7 nucleotides line up with TRBD1. The junction had 8 bases not matched to a gene; V was cut back by 3 bases and J by 4 bases. Germline CDR1 reads KGHSH; CDR2 reads LQKENI. This CDR3 spans 15 amino acids. The CDR3 loop reads CASSPLDTGVTEAFF. CDR3 DNA: TGTGCCAGCTCACCGCTTGATACAGGGGTCACTGAAGCTTTCTTT.

This clone occurred a few times. Different DNA sequences within this sample yield the same CDR3. This rearrangement joins TRBV19 to TRBJ2-7; 7 nucleotides line up with TRBD1. Germline V gene sequence: CDR1 LNHDA, CDR2 SQIVND (reference sequence). With V trimmed by 3 bases and J by 0 bases, 2 bases remained unmatched. The CDR3 loop spans 14 amino acids. CDR3 sequence: CASSIRGSSYEQYF. CDR3 nucleotides: TGTGCCAGTAGTATCAGGGGGAGCTCCTACGAGCAGTACTTC.